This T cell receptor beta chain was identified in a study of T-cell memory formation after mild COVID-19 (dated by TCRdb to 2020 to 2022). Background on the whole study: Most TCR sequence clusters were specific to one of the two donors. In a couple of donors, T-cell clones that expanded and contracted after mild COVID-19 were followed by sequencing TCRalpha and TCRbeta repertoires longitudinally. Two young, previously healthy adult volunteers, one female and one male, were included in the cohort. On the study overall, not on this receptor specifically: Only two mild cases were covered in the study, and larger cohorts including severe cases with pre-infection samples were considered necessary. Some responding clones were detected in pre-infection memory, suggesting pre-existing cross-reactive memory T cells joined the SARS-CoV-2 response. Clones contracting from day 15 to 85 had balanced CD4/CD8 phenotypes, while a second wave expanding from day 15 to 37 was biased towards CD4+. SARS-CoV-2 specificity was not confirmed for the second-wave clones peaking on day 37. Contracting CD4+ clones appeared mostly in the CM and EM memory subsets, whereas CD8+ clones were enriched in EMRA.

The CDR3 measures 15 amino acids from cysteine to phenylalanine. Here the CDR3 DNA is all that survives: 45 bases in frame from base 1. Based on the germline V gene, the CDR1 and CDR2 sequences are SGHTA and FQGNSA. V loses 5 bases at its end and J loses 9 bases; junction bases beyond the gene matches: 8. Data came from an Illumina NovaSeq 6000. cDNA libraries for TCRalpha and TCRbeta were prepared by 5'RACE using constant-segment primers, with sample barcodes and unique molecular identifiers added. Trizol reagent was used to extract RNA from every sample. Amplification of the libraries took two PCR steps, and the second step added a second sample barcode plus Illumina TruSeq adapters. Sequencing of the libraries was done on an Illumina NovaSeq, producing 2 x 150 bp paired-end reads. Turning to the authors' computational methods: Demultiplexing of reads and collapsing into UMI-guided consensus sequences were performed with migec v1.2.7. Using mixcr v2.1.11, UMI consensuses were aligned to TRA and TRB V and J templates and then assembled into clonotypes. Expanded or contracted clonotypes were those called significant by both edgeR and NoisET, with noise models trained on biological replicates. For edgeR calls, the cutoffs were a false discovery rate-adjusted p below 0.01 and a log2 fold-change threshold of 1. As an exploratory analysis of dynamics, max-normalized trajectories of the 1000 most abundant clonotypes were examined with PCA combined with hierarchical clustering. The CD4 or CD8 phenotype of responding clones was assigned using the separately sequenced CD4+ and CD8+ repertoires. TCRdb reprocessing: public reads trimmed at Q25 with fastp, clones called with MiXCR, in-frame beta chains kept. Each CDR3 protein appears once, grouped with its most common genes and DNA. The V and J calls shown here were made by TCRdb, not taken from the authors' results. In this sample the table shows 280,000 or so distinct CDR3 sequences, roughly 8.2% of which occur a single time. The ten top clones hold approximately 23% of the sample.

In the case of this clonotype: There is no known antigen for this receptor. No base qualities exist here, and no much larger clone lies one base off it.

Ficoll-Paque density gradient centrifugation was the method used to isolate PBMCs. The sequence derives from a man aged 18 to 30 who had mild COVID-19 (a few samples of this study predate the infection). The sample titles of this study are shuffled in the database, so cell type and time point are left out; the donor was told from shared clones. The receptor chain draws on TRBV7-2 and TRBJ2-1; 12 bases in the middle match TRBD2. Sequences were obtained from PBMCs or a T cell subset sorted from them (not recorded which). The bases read TGTGCCAGCAGCCCCAGGACTAGCGGGGTCACTGAGCAGTTCTTC. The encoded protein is CASSPRTSGVTEQFF.